This paragraph reports one TCR beta chain. The antigen is unknown. The junction departs from germline at one end; a sequencing error may be responsible. This sample stems from a study of T cells in Graves' hyperthyroidism and ophthalmopathy. Study results and limitations: Classification by a 13 V-J model distinguished ophthalmopathy from stable hyperthyroidism. Peripheral blood also featured most of the thyroid clonotypes expanded above 0.001.

From RNA transcripts, TCR beta CDR3 regions were amplified. When the TCR CDR3 underwent first-round RT-PCR, the HTBI primer set was used. TCRdb passed the multiplex PCR reads through MiXCR, listing each CDR3 protein once. The sample contains roughly 500,000 distinct CDR3 sequences, 46% of which appear only once. In germline, CDR1 is DFQATT, CDR2 SNEGSKA (reference sequence). The CDR3 loop spans 13 amino acids. Clinical symptoms, serum thyroxine, TRAb, thyroid ultrasound and orbital computed tomography established diagnosis. The receptor was isolated from an adult woman with Graves' disease, either hyperthyroidism or ophthalmopathy (not recorded which). Sequencing was done on a sample of peripheral blood or thyroid tissue (not recorded which). This chain connects TRBV20-1 to TRBJ2-7, with D unclear. The DNA of the CDR3 is TGCAGTGTTCCTGACGCCAGATCCTGCGAGCAGTACTTC. It translates to CSVPDARSCEQYF.